The 27 T cell receptor beta chains below come from one sample, sequenced in a study of human T cells and chemical hapten exposure. One entry per CDR3 protein, called by TCRdb with MiXCR from the RACE reads. This table holds around 100,000 distinct CDR3 sequences, 11% found once. Time point denoted: patch test 1, 2 weeks after DPC sensitization. Noted treatment: therapeutic diphenylcyclopropenone sensitization with weekly scalp DPC. This specimen consisted of whole blood, obtained in connection with sensitization to the hapten diphenylcyclopropenone (DPC). The receptor source for this set is a middle-aged woman with alopecia areata. Some clones in this sample may be carry-over from other donors' samples.

The chain recombines TRBV27 with TRBJ2-7; D not certain. This CDR3 is 14 amino acids long. Germline V gene data show CDR1 as MNHEY and CDR2 as SMNVEV (reference sequence). V gave up 5 bases and J gave up 0 bases, with 11 bases separating them. This CDR3 reads CASSQDVASYEQYF. DNA of the CDR3: TGTGCCAGCAGTCAGGACGTGGCCTCCTACGAGCAGTACTTC.

The rearrangement joins TRBV6-2 or TRBV6-3 to TRBJ2-7, with no clear D. The germline V and J ends were trimmed by 3 bases and 6 bases, with 9 bases remaining between them. Germline V gene data show CDR1 as MNHEY and CDR2 as SVGEGT. The CDR3 has 12 amino acids. CDR3 residues: CASSYGMVEQYF. The CDR3 region has the DNA TGTGCCAGCAGTTATGGGATGGTCGAGCAGTACTTC.

This clonotype was seen only a few times. This chain connects TRBV10-3 to TRBJ1-1; D is unresolved. The CDR3 is 13 amino acids. V was trimmed by 4 bases and J by 6 bases, leaving 12 bases between them. Germline V gene data show CDR1 as ENHRY and CDR2 as SYGVKD. This CDR3 is CAISAVDAAEAFF. The CDR3, as DNA: TGTGCCATCAGTGCCGTGGACGCCGCTGAAGCTTTCTTT.

This clonotype was recorded at least ten times. This chain connects TRBV15 to TRBJ2-5; 12 nucleotides match TRBD1. J lost 5 bases, V lost 3 bases, and 10 bases had no gene match. CDR1 and CDR2 from the germline V gene are LNHNV and YYDKDF (reference sequence). The CDR3 has 17 amino acids. For the CDR3, the DNA is TGTGCCACCAGCAGGGGCCCTGGGACAGGGGGCGCCGAGACCCAGTACTTC. It encodes CATSRGPGTGGAETQYF.

This clonotype has a count of ten or more. The chain is built from TRBV5-6 and TRBJ2-2; 8 nucleotides align to TRBD1. The CDR3 runs to 16 residues. Germline trimming cut 3 bases from V and 3 bases from J; bases unmatched to any gene: 7. Germline CDR1 reads SGHDT; CDR2 reads YYEEEE. The CDR3, as DNA: TGTGCCAGCAGCTCACGCAGGGGGCAGGACACCGGGGAGCTGTTTTTT. It translates to CASSSRRGQDTGELFF.

This clonotype was recorded at least ten times. The rearrangement uses TRBV6-5 and TRBJ1-5; TRBD1 might be the D (5 bases). Trimming removed 2 bases at V and 6 bases at J, with 14 bases between. CDR3 length: 15 residues. CDR1 and CDR2 from the germline V gene are MNHEY and SVGAGI. The CDR3 is CASSYGQGLGQPQHF. CDR3 nucleotide sequence: TGTGCCAGCAGTTACGGCCAGGGCTTGGGTCAGCCCCAGCATTTT.

This clonotype was counted a few times. V and J are TRBV5-4 and TRBJ2-7, with a possible D match to TRBD1 (6 bases). Germline CDR1 reads SGHNT; CDR2 reads YYREEE (reference sequence). V was cut by 3 bases and J by 2 bases, with 12 bases left in between. The CDR3 contains 14 residues. CDR3 coding DNA: TGTGCCAGCAGCTCGAGACAGGTTACCTACGAGCAGTACTTC. Its protein product is CASSSRQVTYEQYF.

The rearrangement joins TRBV2 to TRBJ2-1; a possible D gene is TRBD1 (6 bases). The CDR3 is 12 amino acids. The V end lost 5 bases, the J end lost 7 bases, and 9 bases lay between the germline ends. Germline V lookup: CDR1 SNHLY, CDR2 FYNNEI. For the CDR3, the DNA is TGTGCCAGCAGTCTACAGGGAAATGAGCAGTTCTTC. Protein sequence: CASSLQGNEQFF. Looking up the rest from reference TRBV2 and TRBJ2-1 gives the full variable domain: EPEVTQTPSHQVTQMGQEVILRCVPISNHLYFYWYRQILGQKVEFLVSFYNNEISEKSEIFDDQFSVERPDGSNFTLKIRSTKLEDSAMYFCASSLQGNEQFFGPGTRLTVL.

This clonotype was seen repeatedly, ten times or more. V and J are TRBV30 and TRBJ1-2; 9 bases match TRBD1. The CDR3 sequence is 13 residues long. Unmatched junction bases numbered 8, after V lost 4 bases and J lost 8 bases. Germline CDR1 reads GTSNPN; CDR2 reads SVGIG (reference sequence). CDR3 in amino acids: CAWTPRTGVGYTF. The CDR3 DNA follows: TGTGCCTGGACCCCTCGGACAGGGGTCGGCTACACCTTC.

This CDR3 is CASTDSADADTQYF. In DNA form, the CDR3 reads TGTGCCAGCACGGACAGTGCGGACGCAGATACGCAGTATTTT. The chain carries TRBV6-5 and TRBJ2-3; the D gene is possibly TRBD1 (6 bases). CDR3 length: 14 amino acids. The V gene's germline CDR1 is MNHEY and CDR2 SVGAGI. V lost 7 bases and J 4 bases, leaving 15 bases between the germline ends.

In its sample, this clonotype was seen a few times. This sequence joins TRBV6-6 and TRBJ2-5; D call uncertain. The CDR3 runs to 12 residues. Deletions cut 0 bases from V and 3 bases from J, with 2 bases between. Germline assignment: CDR1 MNHNY and CDR2 SVGAGI (reference sequence). As DNA, the CDR3 is TGTGCCAGCAGTTACTCGAAAGAGACCCAGTACTTC. Translation gives CASSYSKETQYF.

The table lists this clonotype with a few counts. The genes are TRBV29-1 and TRBJ1-5; the D gene is possibly TRBD1 (5 bases). V was cut by 6 bases and J by 4 bases, with 16 bases left in between. Germline CDR1 SQVTM, CDR2 ANQGSEA. The length of the CDR3 is 14 residues. CDR3 protein: CSVREGTKNQPQHF. CDR3 DNA sequence: TGCAGCGTAAGAGAAGGGACCAAAAATCAGCCCCAGCATTTT.

This clonotype was picked up a small number of times. This chain joins TRBV7-9 and TRBJ2-1, with a tentative D call TRBD1 (6 bases). Trimming took off 5 bases at V and 4 bases at J, with 18 bases between the two ends. The CDR3 runs to 16 residues. Per germline, CDR1 SEHNR and CDR2 FQNEAQ (reference sequence). The CDR3 sequence: CASSLQGGQGYNEQFF. The CDR3 region has the DNA TGTGCCAGCAGCCTCCAAGGGGGACAAGGGTACAATGAGCAGTTCTTC.

This clonotype was seen a handful of times. The rearrangement joins TRBV4-3 to TRBJ2-1; TRBD2 agrees at 8 bases. V dropped 0 bases and J dropped 5; count of bases not matched to a gene: 6. Per germline, CDR1 LGHNA and CDR2 YSLEER. The CDR3 has 16 amino acids. The CDR3 DNA sequence: TGCGCCAGCAGCCAAGAGCCGGGACTAGGAGACAATGAGCAGTTCTTC. This translates into CASSQEPGLGDNEQFF.

This clonotype appeared many times. V gene TRBV14 combines with J gene TRBJ2-7; D perhaps matches TRBD1 (6 bases). The CDR3 consists of 13 residues. The germline V gene encodes CDR1 SGHDN and CDR2 FVKESK. With 1 base removed from V and 12 bases from J, the gap between germline ends came to 16 bases. This chain's CDR3 is CASSQVRGSERYF. The CDR3 DNA follows: TGTGCCAGCAGCCAAGTTAGGGGGAGCGAAAGGTACTTC. Full variable domain (remainder filled in from reference TRBV14 and TRBJ2-7): EAGVTQFPSHSVIEKGQTVTLRCDPISGHDNLYWYRRVMGKEIKFLLHFVKESKQDESGMPNNRFLAERTGGTYSTLKVQPAELEDSGVYFCASSQVRGSERYFGPGTRLTVT.

This clonotype was seen repeatedly, ten times or more. The chain links TRBV15 to TRBJ1-2, with 8 bases that match TRBD1. Unmatched junction bases numbered 4, after V lost 0 bases and J lost 4 bases. This CDR3 comprises 15 residues. Germline lookup yields CDR1 LNHNV and CDR2 YYDKDF (reference sequence). CDR3 bases: TGTGCCACCAGCAGAGATCCAGGGGGCGGCTATGGCTACACCTTC. This translates into CATSRDPGGGYGYTF.

This clonotype showed up many times. The chain has TRBV30 and TRBJ1-1, with TRBD1 matching 8 bases. In germline, CDR1 is GTSNPN, CDR2 SVGIG (reference sequence). V dropped 6 bases and J dropped 4; count of bases not matched to a gene: 4. The length of the CDR3 is 12 residues. In nucleotides, the CDR3 is TGTGCCTGCGGACAGGGAAGCACTGAAGCTTTCTTT. This encodes CACGQGSTEAFF.

The table lists this clonotype with a few counts. The junction and the germline gene differ at one end; a read error may be behind it. The V gene is TRBV20-1, the J gene TRBJ2-7, with 12 bases identical to TRBD2. This CDR3 is built from 14 residues. CDR1 is DFQATT and CDR2 is SNEGSKA in the germline V gene (reference sequence). Written as DNA, the CDR3 is TGCAGTGCTCCCCCGGGACTAGCGGGCCCCCTAACCACCTTC. It yields the protein CSAPPGLAGPLTTF.

The chain recombines TRBV29-1 with TRBJ1-1; maybe TRBD1 (5 bases). Germline CDR1 SQVTM, CDR2 ANQGSEA. V was clipped by 6 bases and J by 6 bases, with 8 bases between them. The CDR3 has 10 amino acids. The CDR3 region is CSVEGPEAFF. The CDR3 coding sequence is TGCAGCGTAGAGGGGCCTGAAGCTTTCTTT.

This clonotype was detected ten times or more. The rearrangement links TRBV12-3 or TRBV12-4 to TRBJ1-1; possibly TRBD1 for D (6 bases). This CDR3 spans 13 amino acids. V lost 2 bases, J lost 4 bases, and 8 bases lay in between. The CDR3 region is CASSLKGGTEAFF. The CDR3 DNA is TGTGCCAGCAGTTTAAAGGGGGGCACTGAAGCTTTCTTT.

This clonotype was observed a few times. The J gene is TRBJ2-3, the V gene TRBV10-3; 10 bases align to TRBD1. Germline CDR1 reads ENHRY; CDR2 reads SYGVKD. J lost 2 bases, V lost 8 bases, and 1 base had no gene match. This CDR3 is built from 13 residues. Here the CDR3 reads CAIGTGVTDTQYF. DNA for the CDR3: TGTGCCATCGGGACAGGGGTCACAGATACGCAGTATTTT.

V gene TRBV6-5 combines with J gene TRBJ1-1; TRBD1 aligns across 8 bases. Per germline, CDR1 MNHEY and CDR2 SVGAGI. This CDR3 contains 17 residues. Trimming removed 7 bases from V and 0 bases from J; junction bases left unmatched: 13. CDR3 in DNA: TGTGCCAGCACCAACCCAGGGGGCGTCTCAATGAACACTGAAGCTTTCTTT. Translation: CASTNPGGVSMNTEAFF.

This clonotype was seen a handful of times. This chain uses TRBV7-9 with TRBJ2-4; perhaps TRBD1 as D (5 bases). Per the germline V gene, CDR1 is SEHNR and CDR2 is FQNEAQ (reference sequence). The V end lost 0 bases, the J end lost 7 bases, and 7 bases lay between the germline ends. The CDR3 loop spans 13 amino acids. The CDR3 region is CASSLAGVNIQYF. The CDR3 DNA reads TGTGCCAGCAGCTTAGCAGGGGTGAACATTCAGTACTTC.

A few counts support this clonotype. V usage is TRBV6-5 and J usage is TRBJ2-7; D assignment may be TRBD1 or TRBD2 (5 bases each). Trimming removed 7 bases at V and 1 base at J, with 20 bases between. This CDR3 comprises 16 residues. Germline V gene lookup returns CDR1 MNHEY and CDR2 SVGAGI. The CDR3 sequence: CASTPNPGRSSYEQYF. The DNA of the CDR3 is TGTGCCAGCACCCCAAATCCGGGGCGCAGTTCCTACGAGCAGTACTTC.

This clonotype was seen more than once but under ten times. The V gene is TRBV10-3, the J gene TRBJ2-1; D gene ambiguous. The CDR3 sequence is 11 residues long. The V gene's germline CDR1 is ENHRY and CDR2 SYGVKD. V was trimmed by 10 bases and J by 4 bases, leaving 8 bases between them. CDR3: CATEAYNEQFF. CDR3 bases: TGTGCCACCGAAGCATACAATGAGCAGTTCTTC.

This clonotype was found many times. This chain connects TRBV6-5 to TRBJ2-7; TRBD2 matches at 7 bases. This CDR3 has 15 amino acids. Germline V CDR1 and CDR2: MNHEY, SVGAGI. J gave up 2 bases and V 3 bases, and 7 bases lay outside the gene matches. The CDR3: CASSYNKGGPYEQYF. DNA for the CDR3: TGTGCCAGCAGTTATAATAAGGGAGGGCCCTACGAGCAGTACTTC.

The chain combines TRBV29-1 with TRBJ1-1; a weak D match, TRBD1 (6 bases). The CDR3 has 13 residues. Trimming removed 7 bases at V and 3 bases at J, with 15 bases between. Germline V gene lookup returns CDR1 SQVTM and CDR2 ANQGSEA. This CDR3 reads CSANRDADTEAFF. The CDR3 nucleotides read TGCAGCGCCAACAGGGATGCGGACACTGAAGCTTTCTTT.